This TCR beta chain is from a study of blood T cell repertoires in COVID-19. Original processing methods: Cell counts per sample came from amplifying reference gene primers. Repertoires were generated with immunoSEQ multiplex PCR, while TCRdb's copy carries only in-frame clones and drops some. V and J calls and clone size are copied from that table; D and trimming were computed from the DNA. The table shows around 54,000 clones, with 90% occurring only once. The CDR3 is made up of 15 amino acids. The V end lost 3 bases, the J end lost 1 base, and 9 bases lay between the germline ends. CDR1 and CDR2 from the germline V gene are KGHSH and LQKENI.

J is TRBJ2-2 and V is TRBV18; D possibly corresponds to TRBD2 (6 bases). The sequencing input was peripheral blood. The sequence was collected from a human donor in a cohort sampled during active COVID-19. This CDR3 reads CASSPGLLNTGELFF. Written as DNA, the CDR3 is TGTGCCAGCTCACCGGGACTTCTGAACACCGGGGAGCTGTTTTTT.